This TCR beta chain was documented in a study of shared clonotypes between healthy human individuals. Regarding the study as a whole: With a few donors compared, around 5% of naive CD4 clonotypes were shared.

As for this clone: The antigen remains undetermined.

Trimming left V 1 base short and J 0 bases short, with 18 bases between. The germline gives CDR1 SGHRS, CDR2 YFSETQ. The length of the CDR3 is 18 residues. Using immunoSEQ multiplex PCR, the repertoire was profiled, and TCRdb retains in-frame clones only, with some absent. The data contain some 1.4 million clones, 95% to 97% of them seen just once; the ten biggest clones take up over 1%. The specimen sequenced was naive CD4+ T cells sorted from blood. Subset noted: CD45RA+ positively selected. This rearrangement joins TRBV5-1 to TRBJ2-3; D call uncertain. The clonotype comes from a man aged 25-45 years in good health. The DNA of the CDR3 is TGCGCCAGCAGCTTGCGGCCCAAGGACCGCGCAAGCACAGATACGCAGTATTTT. It codes for CASSLRPKDRASTDTQYF.